This T cell receptor (beta chain) was retrieved from a study of T cell responses to AZD1222 COVID-19 vaccine. Method: immunoSEQ multiplex PCR; TCRdb's copy keeps in-frame clones and lacks some. Counted here are fewer than 120,000 clones, less than 95% occurring once; the ten biggest clones make up about 3%. The ends were cut back, 8 bases at V and 4 bases at J, with 11 bases in the middle. The CDR3 covers 13 residues. The sample was peripheral blood, taken 28 days after the second AZD1222 dose. The V and J genes are TRBV12-3 or TRBV12-4 and TRBJ2-2, with D possibly matching TRBD2 (5 bases). The clonotype originates from an adult who received the AZD1222 COVID-19 vaccine. The CDR3 loop reads CASGPRGTGELFF. CDR3 nucleotides: TGTGCCAGCGGGCCCCGGGGCACCGGGGAGCTGTTTTTT.